This TCR beta chain is drawn from a study of tumour-infiltrating T cells in Burkitt lymphoma. Study-level background: The Burkitt lymphoma cohort spanned all epidemiological subtypes. Repertoire clonality predicted overall and progression-free survival.

Data came from immunoSEQ multiplex PCR; TCRdb stores just in-frame clones and leaves some out. The sample includes over a thousand clones, more than 98% seen only once; the top ten take approximately 1.3%. Trimming removed 1 base from V and 0 bases from J; junction bases left unmatched: 3. The CDR3 consists of 16 residues. Germline-derived CDR1 and CDR2 are SGHRS and YFSETQ. The source material was tumor tissue. The chain combines TRBV5-1 with TRBJ2-1; 8 bases match TRBD2. This sequence originates from a human donor with Burkitt lymphoma. This CDR3 reads CASSLTSGPSYNEQFF. CDR3 sequence (DNA): TGCGCCAGCAGCTTGACTAGCGGACCCTCCTACAATGAGCAGTTCTTC.